The 32 T cell receptor beta chains reported below all come from one sample, sequenced in a study of blood T cell repertoires in COVID-19. Method: immunoSEQ multiplex PCR; TCRdb's copy keeps in-frame clones and lacks some. The sample consists of about 160,000 clones, about 87% of them appearing once. Sequenced input: peripheral blood. The source of these receptors is a woman between 65 and 79 years old with COVID-19, enrolled during active disease.

The chain recombines TRBV29-1 with TRBJ1-1; 8 positions agree with TRBD1. The CDR3 consists of 14 residues. The J segment lost 7 bases and the V segment lost 7 bases, leaving 14 bases of the junction unmatched. Germline V gene data show CDR1 as SQVTM and CDR2 as ANQGSEA. The CDR3 spells CSDQTGGLSVEAFF. The DNA for the CDR3 is TGCAGCGACCAAACAGGGGGTTTGTCAGTTGAAGCTTTCTTT. Supplemented by reference TRBV29-1 and TRBJ1-1, the full variable domain reads SAVISQKPSRDICQRGTSLTIQCQVDSQVTMMFWYRQQPGQSLTLIATANQGSEATYESGFVIDKFPISRPNLTFSTLTVSNMSPEDSSIYLCSDQTGGLSVEAFFGQGTRLTVV.

The V and J genes are TRBV5-1 and TRBJ2-7; TRBD1 is a possible D gene (5 bases). The germline V and J ends were trimmed by 2 bases and 2 bases, with 11 bases remaining between them. Germline assignment: CDR1 SGHRS and CDR2 YFSETQ. The CDR3 is made up of 14 amino acids. The CDR3 nucleotides read TGCGCCAGCAGCTTTACAGGTAGTACCTACGAGCAGTACTTC. Translating it yields CASSFTGSTYEQYF.

This chain links TRBV7-9 with TRBJ1-3; D is perhaps TRBD1 (5 bases). Germline CDR1 is SEHNR and CDR2 is FQNEAQ (reference sequence). V lost 6 bases and J lost 4, with 13 bases in between. The CDR3 covers 14 residues. The CDR3 spells CASSKGPRGNTIYF. The CDR3 bases are TGTGCCAGCAGTAAGGGGCCTCGAGGAAACACCATATATTTT.

The V and J genes are TRBV24-1 and TRBJ1-5; 9 positions match TRBD1. The ends lost 10 bases at V and 0 bases at J; junction bases unmatched: 3. In germline, CDR1 is KGHDR, CDR2 SFDVKD. The CDR3 consists of 14 residues. Here the CDR3 DNA reads TGTGCCACAGCGGACAGGGGTAGCAATCAGCCCCAGCATTTT. Protein sequence: CATADRGSNQPQHF.

This clone has just one count. The chain couples TRBV20-1 to TRBJ1-1; TRBD1 is a possible D gene (6 bases). The CDR3 runs 12 residues. Trimming removed 6 bases from V and 11 bases from J, with 19 bases in between. The V gene's germline CDR1 is DFQATT and CDR2 SNEGSKA (reference sequence). CDR3 residues: CSASPGASMAFF. For the CDR3, the DNA is TGCAGTGCGAGTCCAGGGGCCAGTATGGCTTTCTTT.

The rearrangement joins TRBV6-2 or TRBV6-3 to TRBJ1-6, with TRBD1 matching 7 bases. Germline V gene lookup returns CDR1 MNHEY and CDR2 SVGEGT. This CDR3 is 16 amino acids long. V shed 4 bases and J 7 bases; nucleotides not matched to a gene: 10. CDR3 sequence (DNA): TGTGCCAGCAGTTCGCGAGGGGGCTTGGTAAATTCACCCCTCCACTTT. It codes for CASSSRGGLVNSPLHF.

V gene TRBV6-4 combines with J gene TRBJ2-2; a weak D match, TRBD2 (5 bases). The CDR3 sequence is 14 residues long. Trimming left V 6 bases short and J 7 bases short, with 15 bases between. Germline-derived CDR1 and CDR2 are MRHNA and SNTAGT. The CDR3 DNA sequence: TGTGCCAGCAGCCCACTAGAGGTCGGCGGGGAGCTGTTTTTT. It codes for CASSPLEVGGELFF.

This chain uses TRBV5-4 with TRBJ1-6; 8 bases match TRBD1. Germline CDR1 SGHNT, CDR2 YYREEE (reference sequence). V was pared by 4 bases and J by 9 bases, with 12 bases of the junction left unmatched. The CDR3 totals 16 residues. As DNA, the CDR3 is TGTGCCAGCAGCCAGGCAGGGGGCGTGATAGGTTCACCCCTCCACTTT. It translates to CASSQAGGVIGSPLHF.

This chain links TRBV19 with TRBJ2-2; weak D call: TRBD2 (6 bases). V was shortened by 7 bases and J by 3 bases, with 21 bases between the two germline ends. From germline, CDR1 is LNHDA and CDR2 SQIVND (reference sequence). The CDR3 has 17 amino acids. The CDR3 sequence is CASNSGTPGGDTGELFF. Written as DNA, the CDR3 is TGTGCCAGTAACTCCGGGACCCCTGGAGGGGACACCGGGGAGCTGTTTTTT.

V and J are TRBV5-1 and TRBJ1-4; 7 positions agree with TRBD1. The CDR3 loop spans 14 amino acids. Trimming took 4 bases from V and 4 from J; bases not matched to a gene: 4. Germline CDR1 SGHRS, CDR2 YFSETQ. In DNA, the CDR3 is TGCGCCAGCAGCACCCAGGGGGGTAATGAAAAACTGTTTTTT. Translating it yields CASSTQGGNEKLFF.

The genes are TRBV11-2 and TRBJ2-7, with D possibly matching TRBD1 (5 bases). This CDR3 has 17 residues. Germline CDR1 and CDR2: SGHAT and FQNNGV. Trimming left V 0 bases short and J 0 bases short, with 15 bases between. CDR3 coding DNA: TGTGCCAGCAGCTTAGATCTAACAGGTGGGCCCTCCTACGAGCAGTACTTC. Amino acids: CASSLDLTGGPSYEQYF.

J is TRBJ1-4 and V is TRBV3-1 (or the pseudogene TRBV3-2); 7 positions agree with TRBD1. This CDR3 is 15 amino acids long. V lost 6 bases to trimming and J lost 7 bases; unmatched junction nucleotides: 11. Germline loops: CDR1 LGHDT, CDR2 YNNKEL (reference sequence). The CDR3 nucleotides are TGTGCCAGCAGTCCTTACAGGGGCGGAGGTGAAAAACTGTTTTTT. Its protein is CASSPYRGGGEKLFF.

As concerns this clone: Germline is not matched at one junction end, which may reflect a read error. This sample also contains other DNA sequences that code for the same CDR3. The chain has TRBV7-3 and TRBJ1-2, with a tentative D call TRBD1 (5 bases). This CDR3 spans 15 amino acids. Germline V lookup: CDR1 SGHTA, CDR2 FQGTGA. The CDR3 DNA reads as TGTGCCAGCAGCTTAGGGGCAGGGCCGAACTATGGCTACACCTTT. Amino acid sequence: CASSLGAGPNYGYTF.

This chain joins TRBV2 and TRBJ2-3, with D possibly being TRBD2 (7 bases). V lost 5 bases, J lost 1 base, and 19 bases lay in between. The CDR3 consists of 17 residues. The germline CDR1 and CDR2 sequences are SNHLY and FYNNEI. CDR3 region: CASSLKGGGVGTDTQYF. CDR3 DNA sequence: TGTGCCAGCAGTCTAAAGGGGGGGGGCGTTGGCACAGATACGCAGTATTTT.

This chain's CDR3 is CASSTDPANYGYTF. The DNA for the CDR3 is TGCGCCAGCAGCACAGATCCCGCTAACTATGGCTACACCTTC. V usage is TRBV4-1 and J usage is TRBJ1-2, with D hard to call. The CDR3 length is 14 residues. V shed 5 bases and J shed 0 bases, with 10 bases lying between them. Germline V gives CDR1 MGHRA, CDR2 YSYEKL.

This clone showed up just once. The chain couples TRBV7-2 to TRBJ1-5; D remains unclear. The CDR3 has 13 amino acids. The V end was cut by 2 bases, the J end by 7 bases, with 9 bases between. Looked up from germline, CDR1 is SGHTA and CDR2 is FQGNSA. The CDR3 region is CASSLQIGQPQHF. DNA of the CDR3: TGTGCCAGCAGCTTACAAATCGGGCAGCCCCAGCATTTT.

The rearrangement links TRBV12-5 to TRBJ2-2; the match to TRBD2 covers 7 bases. With 2 bases clipped from V and 5 bases from J, the junction kept 8 bases outside the gene matches. The germline CDR1 and CDR2 sequences are LGHNT and FRNRAP. CDR3 length: 16 residues. CDR3 DNA: TGTGCTAGTGGTTTGTCATGGGACGGGGGGACCGGGGAGCTGTTTTTT. It specifies CASGLSWDGGTGELFF.

The V and J genes are TRBV3-1 (or the pseudogene TRBV3-2) and TRBJ2-2; tentative D call: TRBD1 (5 bases). Germline-derived CDR1 and CDR2 are LGHDT and YNNKEL (reference sequence). The CDR3 contains 15 residues. Deletions cut 5 bases from V and 4 bases from J, with 14 bases between. CDR3 region: CASSSSWGGTGELFF. The CDR3 DNA is TGTGCCAGCAGCTCCTCCTGGGGCGGCACCGGGGAGCTGTTTTTT.

The rearrangement uses TRBV11-1 and TRBJ2-5, with 8 bases identical to TRBD2. CDR1 is SGHAT and CDR2 is FQDESV in the germline V gene (reference sequence). Trimming took 0 bases from V and 5 from J; bases not matched to a gene: 5. CDR3 size: 15 residues. Here the CDR3 reads CASSLARGLEETQYF. CDR3 nucleotides: TGTGCCAGCAGCTTAGCGCGGGGACTAGAGGAGACCCAGTACTTC. The full variable domain, completed using reference TRBV11-1 and TRBJ2-5, is EAEVAQSPRYKITEKSQAVAFWCDPISGHATLYWYRQILGQGPELLVQFQDESVVDDSQLPKDRFSAERLKGVDSTLKIQPAELGDSAMYLCASSLARGLEETQYFGPGTRLLVL.

The rearrangement joins TRBV3-1 (or the pseudogene TRBV3-2) to TRBJ1-2, with 11 bases lining up with TRBD1. CDR3 size: 15 residues. Germline assignment: CDR1 LGHDT and CDR2 YNNKEL (reference sequence). The J segment lost 7 bases and the V segment lost 4 bases, leaving 8 bases of the junction unmatched. CDR3 DNA sequence: TGTGCCAGCAGCCCTACCGGACAGGGGGCAGTTGGCTACACCTTC. Translation: CASSPTGQGAVGYTF.

This clone appeared a few times. This chain connects TRBV14 to TRBJ1-6; D gene ambiguous. V was cut by 1 base and J by 0 bases, with 10 bases left in between. CDR1 is SGHDN and CDR2 is FVKESK in the germline V gene. CDR3 length: 17 residues. In nucleotides, the CDR3 is TGTGCCAGCAGCCAAGTAGCGGGGAGCTCCTATAATTCACCCCTCCACTTT. This translates into CASSQVAGSSYNSPLHF. Drawing the rest from reference TRBV14 and TRBJ1-6, the complete variable domain is EAGVTQFPSHSVIEKGQTVTLRCDPISGHDNLYWYRRVMGKEIKFLLHFVKESKQDESGMPNNRFLAERTGGTYSTLKVQPAELEDSGVYFCASSQVAGSSYNSPLHFGNGTRLTVT.

This CDR3 is CASSVAGGPTYEQYF. The CDR3 DNA is TGTGCCAGCAGCGTAGCGGGGGGCCCAACCTACGAGCAGTACTTC. The J gene is TRBJ2-7, the V gene TRBV9; TRBD2 might be the D (7 bases). Germline CDR1 SGDLS, CDR2 YYNGEE. CDR3 length: 15 residues. V lost 0 bases and J 2 bases, leaving 12 bases between the germline ends.

V and J are TRBV6-5 and TRBJ2-1, with D maybe TRBD1 (6 bases). The CDR3 is made up of 13 amino acids. Germline CDR1 MNHEY, CDR2 SVGAGI. V shed 6 bases and J shed 8 bases, with 14 bases lying between them. The CDR3 sequence: CASRPGQIYEQFF. CDR3 coding DNA: TGTGCCAGCAGACCCGGACAGATATATGAGCAGTTCTTC.

This rearrangement joins TRBV30 to TRBJ1-1; a weak D match, TRBD1 (5 bases). The CDR3 consists of 13 residues. Germline loops: CDR1 GTSNPN, CDR2 SVGIG (reference sequence). The V end was cut by 5 bases, the J end by 11 bases, with 21 bases between. CDR3 nucleotide sequence: TGTGCCTGGGGGGCGGCTAGGGAAGCGGGGGCTTTCTTT. Its translation: CAWGAAREAGAFF.

The chain links TRBV19 to TRBJ2-2; the match to TRBD1 covers 9 bases. The CDR3 is 15 residues long. Trimming at V came to 4 bases and at J to 4 bases, leaving 4 bases not matched to a gene. Germline V gene data show CDR1 as LNHDA and CDR2 as SQIVND (reference sequence). The CDR3 DNA reads TGTGCCAGTAGTACTACAGGGGGCAGCACCGGGGAGCTGTTTTTT. It translates to CASSTTGGSTGELFF.

The genes are TRBV9 and TRBJ1-5; D remains unclear. The CDR3 has 15 amino acids. The V and J ends lost 0 bases and 5 bases respectively, with 12 bases between them. In germline, CDR1 is SGDLS, CDR2 YYNGEE. DNA for the CDR3: TGTGCCAGCAGCGTAGGAGCTGAAGCCTATCAGCCCCAGCATTTT. It is translated as CASSVGAEAYQPQHF.

The gene calls are TRBV7-2 and TRBJ1-1; D may be TRBD1 (6 bases). Per germline, CDR1 SGHTA and CDR2 FQGNSA. There are 14 residues in the CDR3. Between the trimmed V and J ends, which lost 5 bases and 5 bases, there was a span of 15 bases. The CDR3 DNA sequence: TGTGCCAGCAGCCCGGGACACCGAAGGACTGAAGCTTTCTTT. It translates to CASSPGHRRTEAFF. The whole variable domain, remainder taken from reference TRBV7-2 and TRBJ1-1, is GAGVSQSPSNKVTEKGKDVELRCDPISGHTALYWYRQSLGQGLEFLIYFQGNSAPDKSGLPSDRFSAERTGGSVSTLTIQRTQQEDSAVYLCASSPGHRRTEAFFGQGTRLTVV.

V usage is TRBV7-2 and J usage is TRBJ2-1; perhaps TRBD2 as D (6 bases). V lost 4 bases and J lost 4, with 11 bases in between. Germline values: CDR1 SGHTA, CDR2 FQGNSA. This CDR3 has 14 residues. The CDR3: CASSSGRGYNEQFF. As DNA, the CDR3 is TGTGCCAGCAGCTCCGGCCGGGGGTACAATGAGCAGTTCTTC.

The chain uses TRBV7-8 and TRBJ2-3; D gene ambiguous. This CDR3 has 13 residues. Germline V CDR1 and CDR2: SGHVS, FQNEAQ. Trimming removed 2 bases at V and 4 bases at J, with 7 bases between. CDR3 protein: CASSLPRSDTQYF. The CDR3 nucleotides are TGTGCCAGCAGCTTACCCCGTTCAGATACGCAGTATTTT.

The V call is TRBV28, the J call TRBJ1-1; 8 bases align to TRBD1. Trimming took 4 bases from V and 6 from J; bases not matched to a gene: 16. The CDR3 spans 17 residues. Germline CDR1 and CDR2: MDHEN and SYDVKM. CDR3 bases: TGTGCCAGCAGTTCCTCCCGAAAGACAGGGGATAGCGCTGAAGCTTTCTTT. This codes for CASSSSRKTGDSAEAFF.

V is TRBV2 and J is TRBJ2-2, with 10 bases aligning to TRBD2. With 1 base clipped from V and 6 bases from J, the junction kept 8 bases outside the gene matches. This CDR3 has 17 residues. Looked up from germline, CDR1 is SNHLY and CDR2 is FYNNEI. DNA for the CDR3: TGTGCCAGCAGTGAAGTCCCAGCGGGGGGGCCTGCCGGGGAGCTGTTTTTT. It specifies CASSEVPAGGPAGELFF.

The chain uses TRBV7-8 and TRBJ2-7; weak D call: TRBD1 (6 bases). The CDR3 sequence is 17 residues long. With 3 bases removed from V and 2 bases from J, the gap between germline ends came to 20 bases. Germline loops: CDR1 SGHVS, CDR2 FQNEAQ. The CDR3 coding sequence is TGTGCCAGCAGCTTTTTTTCTATAGGGACATTAGCCTACGAGCAGTACTTC. Its protein product is CASSFFSIGTLAYEQYF.